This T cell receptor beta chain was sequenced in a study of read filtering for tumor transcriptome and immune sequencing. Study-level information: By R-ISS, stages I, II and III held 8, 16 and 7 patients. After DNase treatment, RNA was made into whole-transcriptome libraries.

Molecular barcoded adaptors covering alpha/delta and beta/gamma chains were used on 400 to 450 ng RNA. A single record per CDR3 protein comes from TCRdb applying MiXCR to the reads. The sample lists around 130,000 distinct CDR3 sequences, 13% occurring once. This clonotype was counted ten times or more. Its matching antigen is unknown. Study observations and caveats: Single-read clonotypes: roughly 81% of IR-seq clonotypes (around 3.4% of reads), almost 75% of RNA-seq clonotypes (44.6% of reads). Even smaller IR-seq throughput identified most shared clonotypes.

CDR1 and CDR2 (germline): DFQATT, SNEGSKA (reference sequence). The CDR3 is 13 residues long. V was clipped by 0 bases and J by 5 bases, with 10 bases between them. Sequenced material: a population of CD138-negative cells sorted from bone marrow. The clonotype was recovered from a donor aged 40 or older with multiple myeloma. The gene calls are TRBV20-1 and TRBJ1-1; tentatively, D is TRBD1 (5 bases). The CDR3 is CSARDGGRTEAFF. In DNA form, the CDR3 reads TGCAGTGCTAGAGATGGGGGGAGGACTGAAGCTTTCTTT.